This T cell receptor beta chain was sequenced during a study of molecular identifiers for immune sequencing clone quantification. TCRdb re-derived calls from the PCR reads in MiXCR, one entry per CDR3 protein. The sample includes about half a million distinct CDR3 sequences, around 25% of them seen just once. As regards this clonotype: No antigen is known for it.

Findings and caveats of the study: Sizes of clones that are highly expanded could be underestimated (if identical TCR molecules share a barcode). The share of molecules held by clones above 20 RNA copies was over 99% in effector cells and under 1% in naive cells.

There are 13 residues in the CDR3. V was pared by 0 bases and J by 2 bases, with 3 bases between. Germline V gene lookup returns CDR1 LNHDA and CDR2 SQIVND (reference sequence). This sequence was found in a human donor in good health. Some libraries in this study had Jurkat cell RNA spiked in. Sequenced: naive CD8+ T cells from blood, with Jurkat cell RNA spiked in. The subset was: FACS-sorted CD8+CD4-CCR7+CD45RA+ naive T cells. V usage is TRBV19 and J usage is TRBJ2-3; D is undetermined. The DNA of the CDR3 is TGTGCCAGTAGTATAGAAATCACAGATACGCAGTATTTT. Translated: CASSIEITDTQYF.